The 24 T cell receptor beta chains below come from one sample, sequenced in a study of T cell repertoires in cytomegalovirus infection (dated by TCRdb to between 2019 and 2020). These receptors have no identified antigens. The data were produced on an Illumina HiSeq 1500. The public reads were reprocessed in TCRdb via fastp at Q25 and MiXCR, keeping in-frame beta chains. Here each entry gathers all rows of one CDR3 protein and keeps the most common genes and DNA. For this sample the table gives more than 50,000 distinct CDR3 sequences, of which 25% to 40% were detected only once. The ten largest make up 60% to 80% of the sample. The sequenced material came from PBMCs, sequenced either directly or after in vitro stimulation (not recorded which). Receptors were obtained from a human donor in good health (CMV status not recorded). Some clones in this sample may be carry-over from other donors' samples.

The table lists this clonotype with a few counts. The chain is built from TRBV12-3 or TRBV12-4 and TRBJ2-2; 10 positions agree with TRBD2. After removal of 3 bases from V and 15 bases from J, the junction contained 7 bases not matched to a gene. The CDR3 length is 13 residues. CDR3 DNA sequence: TGTGCCAGCAGTTTGCTAGCGGGGGACATGGTGTTTTTT. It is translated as CASSLLAGDMVFF.

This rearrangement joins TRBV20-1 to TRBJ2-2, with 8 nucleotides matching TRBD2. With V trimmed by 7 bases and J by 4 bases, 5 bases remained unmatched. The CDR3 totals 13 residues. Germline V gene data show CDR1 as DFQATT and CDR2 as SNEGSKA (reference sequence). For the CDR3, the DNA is TGCAGTGTACCAGCGGGAGTCACCGGGGAGCTGTTTTTT. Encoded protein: CSVPAGVTGELFF.

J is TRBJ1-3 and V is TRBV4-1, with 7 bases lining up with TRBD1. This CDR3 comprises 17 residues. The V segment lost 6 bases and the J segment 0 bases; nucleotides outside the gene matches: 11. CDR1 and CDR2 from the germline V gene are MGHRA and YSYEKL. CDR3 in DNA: TGCGCCAGCAGTGAAGGAGGGGGCTCCTACTCTGGAAACACCATATATTTT. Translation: CASSEGGGSYSGNTIYF.

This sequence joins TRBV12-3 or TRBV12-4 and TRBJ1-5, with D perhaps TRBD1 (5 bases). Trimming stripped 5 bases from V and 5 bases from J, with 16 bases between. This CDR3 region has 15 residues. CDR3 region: CASSRTDTVHQPQHF. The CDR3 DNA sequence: TGTGCCAGCAGTCGGACGGACACAGTACATCAGCCCCAGCATTTT.

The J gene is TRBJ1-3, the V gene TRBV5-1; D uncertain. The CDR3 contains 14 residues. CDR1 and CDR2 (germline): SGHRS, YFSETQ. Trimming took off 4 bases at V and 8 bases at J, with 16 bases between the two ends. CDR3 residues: CASSLEGLLDTIYF. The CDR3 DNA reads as TGCGCCAGCAGCCTGGAAGGACTTTTAGACACCATATATTTT.

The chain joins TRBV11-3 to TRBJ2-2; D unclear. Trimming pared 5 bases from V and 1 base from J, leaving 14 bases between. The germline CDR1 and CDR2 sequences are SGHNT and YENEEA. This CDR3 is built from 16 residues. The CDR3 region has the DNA TGTGCCAGCAGCCGAAACGGCGGAGAGAACACCGGGGAGCTGTTTTTT. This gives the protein CASSRNGGENTGELFF.

DNA for the CDR3: TGCAGTGCTAGAGATGTCCGGGGGGGCCGGTTCAGCGGGGAGCTGTTTTTT. Residues: CSARDVRGGRFSGELFF. The chain uses TRBV20-1 and TRBJ2-2; 8 bases map to TRBD2. This CDR3 spans 17 amino acids. In germline, CDR1 is DFQATT, CDR2 SNEGSKA (reference sequence). The ends lost 0 bases at V and 7 bases at J; junction bases unmatched: 13.

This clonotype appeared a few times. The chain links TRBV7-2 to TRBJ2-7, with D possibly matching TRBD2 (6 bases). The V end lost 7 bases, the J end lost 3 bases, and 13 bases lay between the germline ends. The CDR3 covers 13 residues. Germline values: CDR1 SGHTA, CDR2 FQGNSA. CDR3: CASTSLGGYEQYF. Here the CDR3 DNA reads TGTGCCAGCACCAGCTTGGGGGGCTACGAGCAGTACTTC. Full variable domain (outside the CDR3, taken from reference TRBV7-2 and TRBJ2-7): GAGVSQSPSNKVTEKGKDVELRCDPISGHTALYWYRQSLGQGLEFLIYFQGNSAPDKSGLPSDRFSAERTGGSVSTLTIQRTQQEDSAVYLCASTSLGGYEQYFGPGTRLTVT.

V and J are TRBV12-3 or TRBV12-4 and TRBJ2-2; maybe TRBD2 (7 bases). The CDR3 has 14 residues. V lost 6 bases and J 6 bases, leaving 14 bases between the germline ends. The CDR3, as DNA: TGTGCCAGCAGCGGGGGGCTCCGGGCCGGGGAGCTGTTTTTT. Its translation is CASSGGLRAGELFF.

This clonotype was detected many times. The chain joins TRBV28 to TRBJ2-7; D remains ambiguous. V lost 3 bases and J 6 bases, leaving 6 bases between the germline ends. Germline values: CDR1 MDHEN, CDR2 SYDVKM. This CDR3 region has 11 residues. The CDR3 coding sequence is TGTGCCAGCAGTTTCCCGGGCGAGCAGTACTTC. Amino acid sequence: CASSFPGEQYF.

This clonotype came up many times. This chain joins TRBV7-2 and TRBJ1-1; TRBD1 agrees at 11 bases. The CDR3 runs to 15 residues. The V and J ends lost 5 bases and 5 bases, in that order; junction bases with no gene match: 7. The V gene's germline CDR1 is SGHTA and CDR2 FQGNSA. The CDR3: CASSRTGGPGTEAFF. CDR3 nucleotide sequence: TGTGCCAGCAGCCGGACAGGGGGCCCGGGGACTGAAGCTTTCTTT. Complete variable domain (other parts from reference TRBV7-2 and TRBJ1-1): GAGVSQSPSNKVTEKGKDVELRCDPISGHTALYWYRQSLGQGLEFLIYFQGNSAPDKSGLPSDRFSAERTGGSVSTLTIQRTQQEDSAVYLCASSRTGGPGTEAFFGQGTRLTVV.

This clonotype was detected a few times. Here the CDR3 reads CASSYSIQRGTDTQYF. Written as DNA, the CDR3 is TGTGCCAGCAGTTACTCGATCCAGCGGGGCACAGATACGCAGTATTTT. The chain is built from TRBV6-6 and TRBJ2-3; D possibly corresponds to TRBD2 (6 bases). This CDR3 has 16 residues. CDR1 is MNHNY and CDR2 is SVGAGI in the germline V gene (reference sequence). The germline V and J ends were trimmed by 0 bases and 1 base, with 11 bases remaining between them.

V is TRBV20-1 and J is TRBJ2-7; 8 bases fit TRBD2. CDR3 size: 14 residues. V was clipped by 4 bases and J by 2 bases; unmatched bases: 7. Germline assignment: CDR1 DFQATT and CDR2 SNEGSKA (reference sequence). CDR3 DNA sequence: TGCAGTGCTACGCCCAGCGGGGGTACCTACGAGCAGTACTTC. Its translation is CSATPSGGTYEQYF.

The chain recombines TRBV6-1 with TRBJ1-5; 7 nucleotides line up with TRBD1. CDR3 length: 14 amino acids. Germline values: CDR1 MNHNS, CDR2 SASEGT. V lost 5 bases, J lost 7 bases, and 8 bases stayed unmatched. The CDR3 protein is CASSYDRAAQPQHF. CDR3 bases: TGTGCCAGCAGTTATGACAGGGCAGCGCAGCCCCAGCATTTT.

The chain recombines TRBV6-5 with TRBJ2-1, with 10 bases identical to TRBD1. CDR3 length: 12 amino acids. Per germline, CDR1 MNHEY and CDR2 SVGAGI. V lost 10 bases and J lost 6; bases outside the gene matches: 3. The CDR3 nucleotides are TGTGCCACCCGGACAGGGGGCAATGAGCAGTTCTTC. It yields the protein CATRTGGNEQFF.

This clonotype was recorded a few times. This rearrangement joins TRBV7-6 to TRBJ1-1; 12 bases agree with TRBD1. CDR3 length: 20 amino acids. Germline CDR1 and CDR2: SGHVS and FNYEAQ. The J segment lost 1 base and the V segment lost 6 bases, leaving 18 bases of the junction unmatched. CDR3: CASRSRVRGGQGAPNTEAFF. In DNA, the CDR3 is TGTGCCAGCAGGTCAAGGGTTCGTGGGGGACAGGGGGCCCCGAACACTGAAGCTTTCTTT.

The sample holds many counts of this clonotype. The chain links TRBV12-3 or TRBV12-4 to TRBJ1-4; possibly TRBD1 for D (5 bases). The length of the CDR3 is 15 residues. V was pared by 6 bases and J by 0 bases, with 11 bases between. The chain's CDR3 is CASSIRGATNEKLFF. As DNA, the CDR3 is TGTGCCAGCAGCATTAGGGGAGCAACTAATGAAAAACTGTTTTTT.

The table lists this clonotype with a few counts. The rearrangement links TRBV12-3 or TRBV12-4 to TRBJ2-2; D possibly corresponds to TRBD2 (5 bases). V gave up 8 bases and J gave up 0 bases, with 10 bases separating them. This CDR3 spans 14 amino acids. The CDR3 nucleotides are TGTGCCAGCGCCCGGAGGCCGAACACCGGGGAGCTGTTTTTT. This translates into CASARRPNTGELFF.

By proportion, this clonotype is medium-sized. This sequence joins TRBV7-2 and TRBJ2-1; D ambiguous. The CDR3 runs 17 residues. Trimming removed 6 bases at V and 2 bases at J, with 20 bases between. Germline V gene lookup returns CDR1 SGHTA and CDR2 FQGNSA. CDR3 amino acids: CASSPWYSSRTYNEQFF. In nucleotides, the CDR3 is TGTGCCAGCAGTCCCTGGTACAGTAGCCGAACCTACAATGAGCAGTTCTTC.

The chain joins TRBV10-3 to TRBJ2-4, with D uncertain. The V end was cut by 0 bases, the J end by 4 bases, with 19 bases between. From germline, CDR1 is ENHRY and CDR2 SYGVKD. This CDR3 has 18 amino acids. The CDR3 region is CAISESSFRGPVKNIQYF. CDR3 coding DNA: TGTGCCATCAGTGAGTCCTCTTTTAGAGGACCTGTTAAAAACATTCAGTACTTC.

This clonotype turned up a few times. CDR3 loop: CASSYGLAGVPSPSLEEEQFF. The CDR3 DNA sequence: TGTGCCAGCAGTTATGGCCTAGCGGGAGTCCCAAGCCCATCTTTAGAGGAAGAGCAGTTCTTC. This sequence joins TRBV6-5 and TRBJ2-1; 10 bases line up with TRBD2. The CDR3 extends over 21 amino acids. V dropped 3 bases and J dropped 10; count of bases not matched to a gene: 27. The germline gives CDR1 MNHEY, CDR2 SVGAGI.

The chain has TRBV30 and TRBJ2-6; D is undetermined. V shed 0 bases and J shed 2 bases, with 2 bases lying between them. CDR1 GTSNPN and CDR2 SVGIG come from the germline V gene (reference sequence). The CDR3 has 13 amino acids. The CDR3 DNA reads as TGTGCCTGGAGTGTAGCTGGGGCCAACGTCCTGACTTTC. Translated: CAWSVAGANVLTF.

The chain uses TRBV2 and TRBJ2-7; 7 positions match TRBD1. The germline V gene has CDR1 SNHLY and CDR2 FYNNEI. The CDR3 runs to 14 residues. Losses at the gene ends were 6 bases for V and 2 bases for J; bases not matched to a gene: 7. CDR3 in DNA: TGTGCCAGCAGGGTCCCGGACAGGACCTACGAGCAGTACTTC. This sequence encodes CASRVPDRTYEQYF.

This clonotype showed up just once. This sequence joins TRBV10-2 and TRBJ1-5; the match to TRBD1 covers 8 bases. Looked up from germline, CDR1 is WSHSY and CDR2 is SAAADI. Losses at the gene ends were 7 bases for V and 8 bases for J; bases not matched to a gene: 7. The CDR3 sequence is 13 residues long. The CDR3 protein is CASKDRAAEPQHF. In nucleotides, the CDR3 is TGCGCCAGCAAGGACAGGGCGGCTGAGCCCCAGCATTTT.